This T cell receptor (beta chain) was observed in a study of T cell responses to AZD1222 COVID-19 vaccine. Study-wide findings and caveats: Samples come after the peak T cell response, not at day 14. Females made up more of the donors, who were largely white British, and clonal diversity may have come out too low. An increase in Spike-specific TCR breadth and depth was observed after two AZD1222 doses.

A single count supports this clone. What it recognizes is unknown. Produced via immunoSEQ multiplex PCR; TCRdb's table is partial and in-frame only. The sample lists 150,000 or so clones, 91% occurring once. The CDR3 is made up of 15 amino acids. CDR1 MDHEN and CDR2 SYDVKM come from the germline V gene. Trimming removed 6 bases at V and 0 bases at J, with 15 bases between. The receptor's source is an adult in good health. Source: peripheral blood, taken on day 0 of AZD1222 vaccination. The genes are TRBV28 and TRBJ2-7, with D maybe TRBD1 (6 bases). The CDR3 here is CASSARGVGSYEQYF. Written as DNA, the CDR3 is TGTGCCAGCAGCGCCAGGGGTGTGGGCTCCTACGAGCAGTACTTC.